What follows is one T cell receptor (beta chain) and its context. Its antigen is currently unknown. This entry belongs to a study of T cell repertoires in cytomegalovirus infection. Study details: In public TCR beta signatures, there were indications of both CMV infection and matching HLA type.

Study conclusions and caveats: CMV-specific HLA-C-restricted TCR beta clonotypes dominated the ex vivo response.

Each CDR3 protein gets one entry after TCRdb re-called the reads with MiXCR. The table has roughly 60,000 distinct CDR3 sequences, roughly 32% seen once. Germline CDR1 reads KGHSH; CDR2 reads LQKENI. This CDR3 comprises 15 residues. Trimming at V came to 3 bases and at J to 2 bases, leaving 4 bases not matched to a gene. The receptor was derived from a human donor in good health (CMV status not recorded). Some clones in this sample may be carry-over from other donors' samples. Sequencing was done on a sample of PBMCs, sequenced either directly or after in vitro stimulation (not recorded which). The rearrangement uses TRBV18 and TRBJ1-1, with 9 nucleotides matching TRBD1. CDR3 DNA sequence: TGTGCCAGCTCACCCGGACAGGGGCAAAACACTGAAGCTTTCTTT. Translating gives CASSPGQGQNTEAFF.